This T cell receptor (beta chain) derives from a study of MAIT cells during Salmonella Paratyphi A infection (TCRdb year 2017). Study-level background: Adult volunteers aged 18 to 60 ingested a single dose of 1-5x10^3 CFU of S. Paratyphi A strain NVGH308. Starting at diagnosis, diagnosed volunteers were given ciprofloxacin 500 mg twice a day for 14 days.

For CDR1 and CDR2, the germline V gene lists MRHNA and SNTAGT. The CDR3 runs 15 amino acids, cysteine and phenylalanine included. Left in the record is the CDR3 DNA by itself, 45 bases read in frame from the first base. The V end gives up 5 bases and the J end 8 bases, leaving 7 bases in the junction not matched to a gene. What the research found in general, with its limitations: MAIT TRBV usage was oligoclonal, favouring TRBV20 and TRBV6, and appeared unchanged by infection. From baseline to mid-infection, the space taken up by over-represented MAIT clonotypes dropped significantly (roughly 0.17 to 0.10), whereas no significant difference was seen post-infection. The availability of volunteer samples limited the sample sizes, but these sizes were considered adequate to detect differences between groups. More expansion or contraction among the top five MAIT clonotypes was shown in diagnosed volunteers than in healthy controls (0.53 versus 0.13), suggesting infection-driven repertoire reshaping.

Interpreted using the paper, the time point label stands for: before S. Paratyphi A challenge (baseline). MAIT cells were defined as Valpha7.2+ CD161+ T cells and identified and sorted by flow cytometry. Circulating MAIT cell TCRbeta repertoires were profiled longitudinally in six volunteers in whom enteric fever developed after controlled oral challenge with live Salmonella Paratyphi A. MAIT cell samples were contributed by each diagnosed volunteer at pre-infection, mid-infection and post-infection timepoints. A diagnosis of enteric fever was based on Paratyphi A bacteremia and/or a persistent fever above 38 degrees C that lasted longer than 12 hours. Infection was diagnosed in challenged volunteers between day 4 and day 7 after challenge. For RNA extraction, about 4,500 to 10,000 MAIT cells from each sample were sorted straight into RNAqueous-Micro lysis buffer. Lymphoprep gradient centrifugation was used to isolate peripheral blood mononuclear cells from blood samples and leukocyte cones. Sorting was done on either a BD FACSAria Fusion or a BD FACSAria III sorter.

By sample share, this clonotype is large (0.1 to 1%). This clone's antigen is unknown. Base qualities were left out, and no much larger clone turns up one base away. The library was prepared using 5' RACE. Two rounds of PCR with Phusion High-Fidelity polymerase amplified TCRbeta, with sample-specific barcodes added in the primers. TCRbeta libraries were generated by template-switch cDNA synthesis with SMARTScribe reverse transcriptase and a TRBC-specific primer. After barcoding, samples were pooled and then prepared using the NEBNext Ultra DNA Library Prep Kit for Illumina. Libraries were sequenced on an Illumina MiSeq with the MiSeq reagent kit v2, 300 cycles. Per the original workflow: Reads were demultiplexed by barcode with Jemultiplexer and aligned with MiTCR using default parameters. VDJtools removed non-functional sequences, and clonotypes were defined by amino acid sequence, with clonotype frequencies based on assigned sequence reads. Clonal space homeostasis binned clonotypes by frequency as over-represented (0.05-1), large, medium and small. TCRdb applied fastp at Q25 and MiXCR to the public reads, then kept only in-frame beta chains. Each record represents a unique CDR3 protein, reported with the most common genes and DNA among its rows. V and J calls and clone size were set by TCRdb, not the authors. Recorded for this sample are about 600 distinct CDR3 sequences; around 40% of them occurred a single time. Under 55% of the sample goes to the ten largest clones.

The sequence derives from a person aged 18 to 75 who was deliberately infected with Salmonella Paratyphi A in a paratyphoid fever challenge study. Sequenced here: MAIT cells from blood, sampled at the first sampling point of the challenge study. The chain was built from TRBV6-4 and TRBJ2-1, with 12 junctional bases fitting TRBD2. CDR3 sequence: CASSPTSGSQHEQFF. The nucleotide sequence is TGTGCCAGCAGTCCGACTAGCGGGAGTCAGCATGAGCAGTTCTTC.